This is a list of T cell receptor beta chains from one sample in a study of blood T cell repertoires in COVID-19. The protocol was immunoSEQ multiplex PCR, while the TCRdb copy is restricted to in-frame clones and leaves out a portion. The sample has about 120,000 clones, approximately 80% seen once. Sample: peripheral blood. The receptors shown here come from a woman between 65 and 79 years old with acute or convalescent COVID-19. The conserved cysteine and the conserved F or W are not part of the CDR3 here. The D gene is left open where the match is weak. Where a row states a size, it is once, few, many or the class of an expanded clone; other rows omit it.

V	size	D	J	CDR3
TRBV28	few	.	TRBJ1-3	ASSLSDGSGNTIY
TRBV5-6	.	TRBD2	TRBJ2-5	ASSSTGTSWEETQY
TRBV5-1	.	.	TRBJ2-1	ASTPSGSSYNEQF
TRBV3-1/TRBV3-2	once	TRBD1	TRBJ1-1	ASSAGTDNTEAF
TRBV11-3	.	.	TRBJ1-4	ASSTNRDGKLF
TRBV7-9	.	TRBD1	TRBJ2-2	ASSQGQETGELF
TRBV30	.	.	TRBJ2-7	AWSVAHYYEQY
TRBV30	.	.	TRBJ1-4	AWTARHRIDEKLF
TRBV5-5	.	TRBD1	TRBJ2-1	ASSSDRVRSL
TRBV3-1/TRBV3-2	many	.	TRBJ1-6	ASSPPGASYNSPLH
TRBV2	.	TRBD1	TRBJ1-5	ASRGDRGSQPQH
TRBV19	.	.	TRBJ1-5	ASSIEGGLSQPQH
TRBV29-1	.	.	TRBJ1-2	SVDYRERGYT
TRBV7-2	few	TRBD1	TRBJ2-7	ASSLPRTGGSYEQY
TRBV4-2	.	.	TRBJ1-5	ASSQDSGARDQPQH
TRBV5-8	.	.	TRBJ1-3	ASSQTSNTIY
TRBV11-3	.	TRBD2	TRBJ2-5	ASSLDTSGGPRETQY
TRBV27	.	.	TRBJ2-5	ASSLFAGADPWTQY
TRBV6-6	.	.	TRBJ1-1	ASTPVVETEAF
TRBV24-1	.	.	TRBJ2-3	ATSDLRGARGTQY
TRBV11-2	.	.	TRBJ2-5	ASSLANQETQY
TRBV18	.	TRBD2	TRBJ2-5	ASSRGGGATETQY
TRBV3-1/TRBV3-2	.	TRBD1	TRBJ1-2	ASSQFGTATAYGYT